This T cell receptor (beta chain) appears in the sequencing data of a study of T cell repertoires in cytomegalovirus infection. Study details: Public TCR beta signatures were indicative of both CMV infection and a matching HLA type.

TCRdb reanalysed the reads using MiXCR and keeps one entry per CDR3 protein. The sample shows about 310,000 distinct CDR3 sequences, just under 25% of them seen only once. On this clonotype: Its antigen is as yet unknown.

The clonotype was recovered from a human donor in good health (CMV status not recorded). Some clones in this sample may be carry-over from other donors' samples. The source was cultured PBMCs, collected from culture after CMV antigen stimulation.

The CDR3 sequence: CASGHQETQYF. The CDR3 DNA follows: TGTGCCAGCGGTCACCAAGAGACCCAGTACTTC. The chain recombines TRBV2 with TRBJ2-5, with no clear D. From germline, CDR1 is SNHLY and CDR2 FYNNEI. Trimming removed 8 bases at V and 0 bases at J, with 4 bases between. The CDR3 has 11 amino acids.